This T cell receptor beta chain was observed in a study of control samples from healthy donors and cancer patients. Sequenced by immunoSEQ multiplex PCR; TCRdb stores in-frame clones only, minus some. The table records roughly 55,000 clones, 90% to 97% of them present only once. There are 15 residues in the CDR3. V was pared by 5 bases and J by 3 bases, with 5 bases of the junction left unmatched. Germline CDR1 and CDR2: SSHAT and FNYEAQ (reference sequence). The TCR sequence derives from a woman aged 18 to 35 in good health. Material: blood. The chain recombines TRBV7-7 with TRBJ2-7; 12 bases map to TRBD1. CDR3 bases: TGTGCCAGCAGCGACGGGACAGGGGGCATCTACGAGCAGTACTTC. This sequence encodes CASSDGTGGIYEQYF.